The 15 T cell receptor beta chains given below trace back to one sample, sequenced in a study of tumor-infiltrating lymphocytes in primary liver carcinoma. TCR beta cDNA was prepared out of roughly 490 ng total RNA by means of a constant-region primer. Each TCR beta library was derived from three nested multiplex PCR rounds that employed slightly modified ARM-PCR. PCR rounds one and two used TRBV1-TRBV30 forward primers with a C-beta reverse primer for about 9 cycles each. TCRdb re-analysed the multiplex PCR reads in MiXCR, keeping a single row per CDR3 protein. The sample includes hundreds of thousands of distinct CDR3 sequences, 50% to 75% of them seen just once. Germline DNA was also extracted, while the blood RNA originated from unsorted whole blood. The sample consisted of peripheral blood. Receptor source: a woman aged 30 to 39 with primary liver carcinoma and hepatitis B virus infection.

J is TRBJ1-4 and V is TRBV6-5; a weak D match, TRBD1 (5 bases). Germline lookup yields CDR1 MNHEY and CDR2 SVGAGI. V gave up 10 bases and J gave up 3 bases, with 15 bases separating them. This CDR3 has 14 residues. This CDR3 reads CATRSLGPNEKLFF. CDR3 in DNA: TGTGCCACCCGGTCGTTGGGACCTAATGAAAAACTGTTTTTT.

In nucleotides, the CDR3 is TGTGCCAGCAGGGAACTAGCGGGAACCTACGAGCAGTACTTC. Translation: CASRELAGTYEQYF. The chain employs TRBV28 and TRBJ2-7, with 10 bases lining up with TRBD2. Trimming took 6 bases from V and 2 from J; bases not matched to a gene: 4. CDR1 is MDHEN, CDR2 SYDVKM, per germline. This CDR3 is built from 14 residues.

The chain combines TRBV16 with TRBJ1-1; TRBD1 aligns across 7 bases. Unmatched junction bases numbered 0, after V lost 0 bases and J lost 8 bases. The CDR3 covers 12 residues. Germline values: CDR1 KGHSY, CDR2 FQNENV. CDR3 loop: CASSQSTGEAFF. The CDR3 nucleotides read TGTGCCAGCAGCCAATCGACAGGGGAAGCTTTCTTT.

With respect to this clonotype: The CDR3 does not close with the conserved phenylalanine or tryptophan, likely indicating a read error. V and J are TRBV5-6 and TRBJ2-7; D unclear. The CDR3 sequence is 13 residues long. Germline V gene lookup returns CDR1 SGHDT and CDR2 YYEEEE. Trimming shortened V by 0 bases and J by 5 bases, and 9 bases separated the two germline ends. The CDR3 nucleotides read TGTGCCAGCAGCTTGGGGGGTCTCCACGAGCAGTACTCC. This gives the protein CASSLGGLHEQYS.

This clonotype was seen a few times. The J gene is TRBJ2-2, the V gene TRBV24-1, with 8 bases identical to TRBD1. The CDR3 loop spans 16 amino acids. Germline V lookup: CDR1 KGHDR, CDR2 SFDVKD. Trimming took 4 bases from V and 1 from J; bases not matched to a gene: 4. The CDR3, as DNA: TGTGCCACCAGTGACGCCGGACAGGGGAACACCGGGGAGCTGTTTTTT. Its translation is CATSDAGQGNTGELFF.

As to this clonotype: This may be a read error: a much more frequent sequence differs by one nucleotide. The chain combines TRBV6-6 with TRBJ2-5; possibly TRBD1 or TRBD2 for D (5 bases each). CDR1 MNHNY and CDR2 SVGAGI come from the germline V gene (reference sequence). The CDR3 is made up of 14 amino acids. CDR3 region: CASSSPGAPEIQYF. In nucleotides, the CDR3 is TGTGCCAGCAGTTCCCCCGGGGCCCCAGAGATCCAGTACTTC.

The rearrangement joins TRBV10-3 to TRBJ2-3; maybe TRBD1 (6 bases). The length of the CDR3 is 15 residues. Germline CDR1 and CDR2: ENHRY and SYGVKD. Trimming stripped 3 bases from V and 6 bases from J, with 16 bases between. The CDR3 is CAISEEGRGRDTQYF. In nucleotides, the CDR3 is TGTGCCATCAGTGAAGAGGGCAGGGGCAGGGATACGCAGTATTTT.

Remarks on this clonotype: A read error may explain this, as a much larger clone is one base away. CDR3 DNA sequence: TGTGCCAGCAGTCTCTCTACCAGGGACTCGCAGTTCTTC. This sequence encodes CASSLSTRDSQFF. The chain links TRBV6-6 to TRBJ2-1; D is perhaps TRBD2 (6 bases). Germline V CDR1 and CDR2: MNHNY, SVGAGI (reference sequence). Between the trimmed V and J ends, which lost 5 bases and 12 bases, there was a span of 17 bases. The length of the CDR3 is 13 residues.

The V gene is TRBV6-5, the J gene TRBJ2-7; TRBD2 aligns across 7 bases. Germline CDR1 is MNHEY and CDR2 is SVGAGI. Trimming took 4 bases from V and 3 from J; bases not matched to a gene: 9. This CDR3 is 15 amino acids long. The CDR3 sequence: CASSSRKGGFYEQYF. The DNA for the CDR3 is TGTGCCAGCAGTTCCCGGAAGGGAGGGTTCTACGAGCAGTACTTC.

The chain employs TRBV5-1 and TRBJ1-1, with D possibly matching TRBD1 (6 bases). V was shortened by 4 bases and J by 1 base, with 14 bases between the two germline ends. The CDR3 contains 15 residues. Per germline, CDR1 SGHRS and CDR2 YFSETQ. CDR3 DNA: TGCGCCAGCAGCCCTGCCGGGACATCGAACACTGAAGCTTTCTTT. Protein product: CASSPAGTSNTEAFF. The entire variable domain, with the rest obtained from reference TRBV5-1 and TRBJ1-1, is as follows: KAGVTQTPRYLIKTRGQQVTLSCSPISGHRSVSWYQQTPGQGLQFLFEYFSETQRNKGNFPGRFSGRQFSNSRSEMNVSTLELGDSALYLCASSPAGTSNTEAFFGQGTRLTVV.

CDR3: CASSRGTSGRAGELFF. The CDR3 nucleotides are TGCGCCAGCAGCCGCGGTACTAGCGGGAGGGCCGGGGAGCTGTTTTTT. This chain joins TRBV4-1 and TRBJ2-2; 13 nucleotides agree with TRBD2. Germline V gives CDR1 MGHRA, CDR2 YSYEKL. V was pared by 4 bases and J by 6 bases, with 5 bases of the junction left unmatched. The CDR3 spans 16 residues.

V is TRBV4-1 and J is TRBJ2-7; the match to TRBD2 covers 7 bases. There are 17 residues in the CDR3. V lost 2 bases to trimming and J lost 4 bases; unmatched junction nucleotides: 14. The germline CDR1 and CDR2 sequences are MGHRA and YSYEKL. CDR3 DNA: TGCGCCAGCAGCCAACCCAGGACTGGCGGGAGTGTTTACGAGCAGTACTTC. This codes for CASSQPRTGGSVYEQYF.

As concerns this clonotype: The junction and the germline gene differ at one end; a read error may be behind it. The V and J genes are TRBV12-3 or TRBV12-4 and TRBJ2-1; no definite D call. The CDR3 is 12 residues long. The CDR3 sequence: CASSSVYNGQFF. CDR3 nucleotides: TGTGCCAGCAGTTCCGTTTACAATGGGCAGTTCTTC.

The genes are TRBV7-9 and TRBJ2-3; weak D call: TRBD2 (6 bases). V dropped 4 bases and J dropped 2 bases, with 10 bases sitting between them. In germline, CDR1 is SEHNR, CDR2 FQNEAQ (reference sequence). This CDR3 is 14 amino acids long. The CDR3 is CASSSSGVTDTQYF. DNA of the CDR3: TGTGCCAGCAGCTCCTCGGGAGTCACAGATACGCAGTATTTT.

Worth noting for this clonotype: The conserved closing phenylalanine or tryptophan is absent in this CDR3, likely reflecting a read error. The chain combines TRBV6-6 with TRBJ2-1; the D gene is possibly TRBD2 (6 bases). Trimming took off 6 bases at V and 2 bases at J, with 14 bases between the two ends. Germline CDR1 reads MNHNY; CDR2 reads SVGAGI (reference sequence). CDR3 length: 15 amino acids. The CDR3 loop reads CASRSGSGTYNEQFL. Here the CDR3 DNA reads TGTGCCAGCAGGTCCGGGAGCGGTACCTACAATGAGCAGTTCCTC.